These 27 T cell receptor beta chains share one sample of origin, sequenced in a study of OX40 agonist ivuxolimab in advanced cancers. TCRdb keeps only in-frame clones here, not all; method: immunoSEQ multiplex PCR. Altogether over 75,000 clones are present, around 94% being singletons, with the ten largest covering roughly 2.6%. Source: CD4+ or CD8+ T cells sorted from blood, taken in a trial of the OX40 agonist ivuxolimab. The source is an adult with an advanced solid tumor such as melanoma, head and neck, liver or kidney cancer.

V gene TRBV21-1 combines with J gene TRBJ2-7; the D call of TRBD2 is as the table states it, not checked on the DNA. TRBV21-1 is a pseudogene locus. This CDR3 has 14 amino acids. CDR3 DNA: TGTGCCAGCCTGGGAGTATTACGGAACTACGAGCAGTACTTC. It is translated as CASLGVLRNYEQYF.

CDR3 amino acids: CASGPSNQPQHF. The DNA of the CDR3 is TGTGCTAGTGGCCCGAGTAATCAGCCCCAGCATTTT. The rearrangement uses TRBV12-5 and TRBJ1-5; no reliable D call. Germline lookup yields CDR1 LGHNT and CDR2 FRNRAP. The V gene lost 6 bases and the J gene lost 4 bases, with 7 bases spanning the gap. The length of the CDR3 is 12 residues.

V usage is TRBV14 and J usage is TRBJ1-5; a weak D match, TRBD1 (5 bases). Germline assignment: CDR1 SGHDN and CDR2 FVKESK. The germline V and J ends were trimmed by 1 base and 7 bases, with 8 bases remaining between them. The CDR3 runs to 13 residues. The CDR3 DNA reads TGTGCCAGCAGCCAAGGGGGCCGGCAGCCCCAGCATTTT. This translates into CASSQGGRQPQHF.

The chain employs TRBV27 and TRBJ2-7; D call uncertain. Germline CDR1 is MNHEY and CDR2 is SMNVEV (reference sequence). With 2 bases removed from V and 3 bases from J, the gap between germline ends came to 11 bases. CDR3 length: 14 residues. CDR3: CASSLRADYYEQYF. The CDR3 DNA sequence: TGTGCCAGCAGTTTACGCGCAGATTACTACGAGCAGTACTTC.

The chain employs TRBV5-1 and TRBJ1-4; 7 positions agree with TRBD1. Germline V lookup: CDR1 SGHRS, CDR2 YFSETQ. The CDR3 has 12 amino acids. The V segment lost 2 bases and the J segment 12 bases; nucleotides outside the gene matches: 4. The DNA of the CDR3 is TGCGCCAGCAGCTTTACAGGGGATGAACTGTTTTTT. Translation gives CASSFTGDELFF.

V usage is TRBV30 and J usage is TRBJ2-2; D uncertain. V was cut by 8 bases and J by 6 bases, with 7 bases left in between. The CDR3 covers 10 residues. Germline loops: CDR1 GTSNPN, CDR2 SVGIG (reference sequence). The CDR3 reads CAQSAGELFF. CDR3 nucleotide sequence: TGTGCCCAAAGCGCCGGGGAGCTGTTTTTT.

The rearrangement links TRBV21-1 to TRBJ2-5; the table's D call TRBD2 went unverified against the DNA. TRBV21-1 is marked as a pseudogene. This CDR3 has 12 amino acids. CDR3 sequence (DNA): TGTGCCAGCAGCTCCGAGAAAGAGACCCAGTACTTC. Translating gives CASSSEKETQYF.

This chain links TRBV30 with TRBJ1-5; no definite D call. This CDR3 is built from 16 residues. Trimming cost V 3 bases and J 0 bases, with 15 bases left between them. Germline CDR1 is GTSNPN and CDR2 is SVGIG (reference sequence). DNA for the CDR3: TGTGCCTGGAGCGACACGAATTATTATAGCAATCAGCCCCAGCATTTT. Its translation is CAWSDTNYYSNQPQHF.

The chain employs TRBV4-3 and TRBJ2-7; a possible D gene is TRBD1 (5 bases). Trimming left V 2 bases short and J 1 base short, with 9 bases between. Germline V gene data show CDR1 as LGHNA and CDR2 as YSLEER. CDR3 length equals 14 residues. This CDR3 reads CASSQSPGSYEQYF. CDR3 coding DNA: TGCGCCAGCAGCCAATCCCCAGGGTCCTACGAGCAGTACTTC.

This chain connects TRBV11-2 to TRBJ2-5; 7 bases are a match to TRBD2. The junction had 15 bases not matched to a gene; V was cut back by 7 bases and J by 1 base. There are 17 residues in the CDR3. CDR1 SGHAT and CDR2 FQNNGV come from the germline V gene. As DNA, the CDR3 is TGTGCCAGCACCCCAGGGTCAGCGGGGATAGGCCAAGAGACCCAGTACTTC. It is translated as CASTPGSAGIGQETQYF.

This clone was counted a few times. The chain links TRBV4-2 to TRBJ1-2; a possible D gene is TRBD1 (5 bases). The CDR3 is 12 residues long. The V end lost 2 bases, the J end lost 9 bases, and 10 bases lay between the germline ends. From germline, CDR1 is LGHNA and CDR2 YNFKEQ. The CDR3 here is CASSQWQGSYTF. The CDR3 DNA reads as TGTGCCAGCAGCCAATGGCAGGGCAGCTACACCTTC.

This chain uses TRBV5-1 with TRBJ1-1, with 8 bases fitting TRBD1. The V gene's germline CDR1 is SGHRS and CDR2 YFSETQ. This CDR3 region has 14 residues. V lost 0 bases, J lost 4 bases, and 2 bases stayed unmatched. The CDR3 loop reads CASSLGQGATEAFF. The CDR3 nucleotides are TGCGCCAGCAGCTTGGGGCAGGGGGCCACTGAAGCTTTCTTT. Full variable domain (remainder filled in from reference TRBV5-1 and TRBJ1-1): KAGVTQTPRYLIKTRGQQVTLSCSPISGHRSVSWYQQTPGQGLQFLFEYFSETQRNKGNFPGRFSGRQFSNSRSEMNVSTLELGDSALYLCASSLGQGATEAFFGQGTRLTVV.

The gene calls are TRBV11-2 and TRBJ2-7; 10 nucleotides match TRBD2. Germline lookup yields CDR1 SGHAT and CDR2 FQNNGV. V lost 5 bases and J lost 3; bases outside the gene matches: 7. The CDR3 is 15 residues long. CDR3 in amino acids: CASSPAASGGYEQYF. CDR3 in DNA: TGTGCCAGCAGCCCGGCGGCTAGCGGGGGCTACGAGCAGTACTTC.

V is TRBV19 and J is TRBJ2-1; 9 bases match TRBD2. There are 14 residues in the CDR3. Germline CDR1 LNHDA, CDR2 SQIVND (reference sequence). Trimming took 8 bases from V and 4 from J; bases not matched to a gene: 6. The CDR3 DNA reads TGTGCCAGTCCTGCGGGACTAGCATACAATGAGCAGTTCTTC. Amino acids: CASPAGLAYNEQFF.

This chain uses TRBV15 with TRBJ2-2; 12 bases align to TRBD1. V dropped 1 base and J dropped 6; count of bases not matched to a gene: 3. CDR3 length equals 16 residues. Germline V gene data show CDR1 as LNHNV and CDR2 as YYDKDF (reference sequence). In nucleotides, the CDR3 is TGTGCCACCAGCAGAGTGGGACAGGGGGCATCCGGGGAGCTGTTTTTT. Translating it yields CATSRVGQGASGELFF.

The V and J genes are TRBV5-1 and TRBJ1-2; D gene ambiguous. This CDR3 contains 14 residues. In germline, CDR1 is SGHRS, CDR2 YFSETQ. The V and J ends lost 2 bases and 4 bases respectively, with 12 bases between them. CDR3 amino acids: CASSFSGRSYGYTF. Here the CDR3 DNA reads TGCGCCAGCAGCTTCTCTGGGAGAAGCTATGGCTACACCTTC.

This chain uses TRBV6-6 with TRBJ2-7, with 8 bases that match TRBD1. Germline V lookup: CDR1 MNHNY, CDR2 SVGAGI (reference sequence). V lost 5 bases to trimming and J lost 0 bases; unmatched junction nucleotides: 6. The CDR3 sequence is 15 residues long. Written as DNA, the CDR3 is TGTGCCAGCAGTGGACAGGGTCGCGGCTCCTACGAGCAGTACTTC. Translated: CASSGQGRGSYEQYF.

The chain joins TRBV7-6 to TRBJ2-3; D is uncertain. V lost 2 bases to trimming and J lost 1 base, with 7 bases between them. In germline, CDR1 is SGHVS, CDR2 FNYEAQ. This CDR3 comprises 14 residues. The CDR3 region is CASSLLGRTDTQYF. The CDR3 DNA reads as TGTGCCAGCAGCTTACTAGGCCGCACAGATACGCAGTATTTT.

V usage is TRBV27 and J usage is TRBJ2-1; no firm D call. This CDR3 is built from 14 residues. Germline CDR1 and CDR2: MNHEY and SMNVEV (reference sequence). The V end was cut by 2 bases, the J end by 7 bases, with 12 bases between. In nucleotides, the CDR3 is TGTGCCAGCAGTTTAAAAGACCAGAGAAATGAGCAGTTCTTC. It translates to CASSLKDQRNEQFF.

This rearrangement joins TRBV27 to TRBJ2-7; 11 nucleotides align to TRBD2. CDR3 size: 17 residues. Germline V gives CDR1 MNHEY, CDR2 SMNVEV (reference sequence). Unmatched junction bases numbered 13, after V lost 4 bases and J lost 5 bases. The CDR3 DNA reads TGTGCCAGCAGTTCATATTTTACTAGCGGGAGAACCAACGAGCAGTACTTC. Amino acids: CASSSYFTSGRTNEQYF.

This clone was seen just once. The V and J genes are TRBV9 and TRBJ2-3, with 14 bases lining up with TRBD2. The CDR3 loop spans 16 amino acids. The trim removed 3 bases at V and 5 bases at J, leaving 5 bases unmatched. Germline V lookup: CDR1 SGDLS, CDR2 YYNGEE. The CDR3 loop reads CASSAGTSGSRDTQYF. The CDR3, as DNA: TGTGCCAGCAGCGCTGGGACTAGCGGGAGTAGAGATACGCAGTATTTT.

The chain carries TRBV6-5 and TRBJ1-4; D call uncertain. The CDR3 runs 15 residues. Germline CDR1 is MNHEY and CDR2 is SVGAGI. V lost 0 bases, J lost 3 bases, and 8 bases lay in between. CDR3: CASSYSIRSNEKLFF. Here the CDR3 DNA reads TGTGCCAGCAGTTACTCGATCAGGTCTAATGAAAAACTGTTTTTT.

The chain couples TRBV5-4 to TRBJ1-2, with D perhaps TRBD1 (5 bases). The germline gives CDR1 SGHNT, CDR2 YYREEE (reference sequence). Trimming shortened V by 0 bases and J by 4 bases, and 7 bases separated the two germline ends. CDR3 size: 13 residues. CDR3 region: CASSLGQLYGYTF. In DNA, the CDR3 is TGTGCCAGCAGCTTGGGACAGCTCTATGGCTACACCTTC. Full variable domain (rest looked up from reference TRBV5-4 and TRBJ1-2): ETGVTQSPTHLIKTRGQQVTLRCSSQSGHNTVSWYQQALGQGPQFIFQYYREEENGRGNFPPRFSGLQFPNYSSELNVNALELDDSALYLCASSLGQLYGYTFGSGTRLTVV.

V is TRBV5-6 and J is TRBJ2-7; D might be TRBD1 (6 bases). The CDR3 extends over 12 amino acids. Germline V CDR1 and CDR2: SGHDT, YYEEEE. V lost 4 bases and J 6 bases, leaving 11 bases between the germline ends. As DNA, the CDR3 is TGTGCCAGCAGCGGGGGCCGGGGCGAGCAGTACTTC. It translates to CASSGGRGEQYF.

This clone was counted once. The V call is TRBV19, the J call TRBJ2-7; possibly TRBD1 or TRBD2 for D (5 bases each). Per germline, CDR1 LNHDA and CDR2 SQIVND (reference sequence). The length of the CDR3 is 13 residues. V lost 5 bases and J lost 0, with 8 bases in between. Here the CDR3 reads CASSGDLSYEQYF. For the CDR3, the DNA is TGTGCCAGTAGTGGGGACCTCTCCTACGAGCAGTACTTC.

The V call is TRBV29-1, the J call TRBJ2-2, with D maybe TRBD1 (6 bases). The CDR3 spans 15 residues. Germline CDR1 and CDR2: SQVTM and ANQGSEA. The V and J ends lost 6 bases and 0 bases respectively, with 14 bases between them. The CDR3 DNA reads TGCAGCGTGGCCGGGACATCTTCGAACACCGGGGAGCTGTTTTTT. It yields the protein CSVAGTSSNTGELFF.

This rearrangement joins TRBV6-5 to TRBJ2-3, with 8 bases aligning to TRBD2. CDR3 length: 13 residues. V dropped 10 bases and J dropped 2; count of bases not matched to a gene: 5. The germline CDR1 and CDR2 sequences are MNHEY and SVGAGI. The CDR3 DNA reads TGTGCCACCGCGCGGGGGGCCACAGATACGCAGTATTTT. Amino acids: CATARGATDTQYF.